A selection of T cell receptor beta chains follows, all from one sample in a study of cytomegalovirus exposure and HLA in healthy donors. Some clones are missing from TCRdb's copy, which holds only in-frame ones; the method was immunoSEQ multiplex PCR. Of 95,000 to 150,000 clones listed, roughly 70% are singletons. Material for sequencing was PBMCs. The receptors come from a woman in her 40s in good health and CMV-seronegative. CDR3s include the opening cysteine and the closing phenylalanine or tryptophan. Fields, in order: V gene, D gene, J gene, clone size, CDR3 DNA, CDR3 protein. The D gene is left open where the match is weak. Clone sizes are given selectively: once, few, many, or a class where the clone is expanded.

V gene: TRBV7-2
D gene: NA
J gene: TRBJ1-1
clone size: NA
CDR3 DNA: TGTGCCAGCAGCGCGGACAGTGAAGCTTTCTTT
CDR3 protein: CASSADSEAFF

V gene: TRBV28
D gene: TRBD2
J gene: TRBJ2-7
clone size: once
CDR3 DNA: TGTGCCAGCAGTTTTGCCAGCGGGAGAACCCACGAGCAGTACTTC
CDR3 protein: CASSFASGRTHEQYF

V gene: TRBV4-2
D gene: TRBD2
J gene: TRBJ2-7
clone size: NA
CDR3 DNA: TGTGCCAGCAGCCAGAATCCGGGACTAGCCCACGAGCAGTACTTC
CDR3 protein: CASSQNPGLAHEQYF

V gene: TRBV4-3
D gene: NA
J gene: TRBJ1-5
clone size: NA
CDR3 DNA: TGCGCCAGCAGCCAGTATCAGGGGCTTGGCAATCAGCCCCAGCATTTT
CDR3 protein: CASSQYQGLGNQPQHF

V gene: TRBV5-1
D gene: TRBD1
J gene: TRBJ2-5
clone size: NA
CDR3 DNA: TGCGCCAGCAGCCCTGGACAGGGGGAAGAGACCCAGTACTTC
CDR3 protein: CASSPGQGEETQYF

V gene: TRBV10-3
D gene: TRBD2
J gene: TRBJ2-3
clone size: NA
CDR3 DNA: TGTGCCATCAGTGCTACCGGGACCGGGGGGACAGATACGCAGTATTTT
CDR3 protein: CAISATGTGGTDTQYF

V gene: TRBV29-1
D gene: TRBD1
J gene: TRBJ1-1
clone size: NA
CDR3 DNA: TGCAGCGTTTCACGACAGGGGTCGGGGAAGACTGAAGCTTTCTTT
CDR3 protein: CSVSRQGSGKTEAFF

V gene: TRBV7-9
D gene: NA
J gene: TRBJ2-1
clone size: NA
CDR3 DNA: TGTGCCAGCAGCTCCGAGAGAGAAGCCTACAATGAGCAGTTCTTC
CDR3 protein: CASSSEREAYNEQFF

V gene: TRBV27
D gene: TRBD2
J gene: TRBJ2-1
clone size: NA
CDR3 DNA: TGTGCCAGCAGTTCTAGCGGGGGTTTAAGGGAGCAGTTCTTC
CDR3 protein: CASSSSGGLREQFF

V gene: TRBV6-1
D gene: NA
J gene: TRBJ2-1
clone size: NA
CDR3 DNA: TGTGCCAGCAGTGAAGTGTTGGCCAATGAGCAGTTCTTC
CDR3 protein: CASSEVLANEQFF

V gene: TRBV6-5
D gene: NA
J gene: TRBJ2-5
clone size: NA
CDR3 DNA: TGTGCCAGCAGTTACGGTCAGGGGCGCGGGGAGACCCAGTACTTC
CDR3 protein: CASSYGQGRGETQYF

V gene: TRBV6-1
D gene: TRBD1
J gene: TRBJ1-3
clone size: NA
CDR3 DNA: TGTGCCAGCAGTACAGGGGGCTCTGGAAACACCATATATTTT
CDR3 protein: CASSTGGSGNTIYF

V gene: TRBV19
D gene: TRBD1
J gene: TRBJ1-2
clone size: NA
CDR3 DNA: TGTGCCAGTAGTAGGAGGACGAGACAGGGTAACTATGGCTACACCTTC
CDR3 protein: CASSRRTRQGNYGYTF

V gene: TRBV4-1
D gene: TRBD1
J gene: TRBJ2-7
clone size: few
CDR3 DNA: TGCGCCAGCAGCCAAGAGGGGACAGGGGGGGAACGCGAGCAGTACTTC
CDR3 protein: CASSQEGTGGEREQYF

V gene: TRBV5-1
D gene: TRBD1
J gene: TRBJ2-5
clone size: NA
CDR3 DNA: TGCGCCAGCAGCTCAGGACAGGGTACGAAAGAGACCCAGTACTTC
CDR3 protein: CASSSGQGTKETQYF

V gene: TRBV6-6
D gene: NA
J gene: TRBJ2-1
clone size: few
CDR3 DNA: TGTGCCAGCAAAAGGGACTCCAGTATCCATGAGCAGTTCTTC
CDR3 protein: CASKRDSSIHEQFF

V gene: TRBV25-1
D gene: TRBD2
J gene: TRBJ2-7
clone size: NA
CDR3 DNA: TGTGCCAGCACCTCCCTCGGGAGGGGGGACGAGCAGTACTTC
CDR3 protein: CASTSLGRGDEQYF

V gene: TRBV11-3
D gene: TRBD1
J gene: TRBJ1-1
clone size: NA
CDR3 DNA: TGTGCCAGCAGCTTAGGTGGGACAGGGGCGAACACTGAAGCTTTCTTT
CDR3 protein: CASSLGGTGANTEAFF

V gene: TRBV19
D gene: TRBD2
J gene: TRBJ2-5
clone size: NA
CDR3 DNA: TGTGCCAGTAGTAATAGCGGGGCCCAGGAGACCCAGTACTTC
CDR3 protein: CASSNSGAQETQYF

V gene: TRBV10-3
D gene: NA
J gene: TRBJ2-5
clone size: NA
CDR3 DNA: TGTGCCATCAGTGAGGAACCAGGGGCGTTCGAGACCCAGTACTTC
CDR3 protein: CAISEEPGAFETQYF

V gene: TRBV29-1
D gene: NA
J gene: TRBJ2-1
clone size: NA
CDR3 DNA: TGCAGCGTTGACAGGGGGGAGAGACGCGAGCAGTTCTTC
CDR3 protein: CSVDRGERREQFF

V gene: TRBV21-1
D gene: NA
J gene: TRBJ2-5
clone size: NA
CDR3 DNA: TGTGCCAGCAAAGGGGACTGGACTAAAGAGACCCAGTACTTC
CDR3 protein: CASKGDWTKETQYF

V gene: TRBV25-1
D gene: NA
J gene: TRBJ2-3
clone size: NA
CDR3 DNA: TGTGCCAGCAGTGAATCTGGGGGCTCCACAGATACGCAGTATTTT
CDR3 protein: CASSESGGSTDTQYF

V gene: TRBV7-3
D gene: NA
J gene: TRBJ2-1
clone size: NA
CDR3 DNA: TGTGCCAGCAGCTTAATGGTAGCCAACTACAATGAGCAGTTCTTC
CDR3 protein: CASSLMVANYNEQFF

V gene: TRBV2
D gene: NA
J gene: TRBJ1-1
clone size: NA
CDR3 DNA: TGTGCCAGCAGTGAGGAGGGAAGAACTGAAGCTTTCTTT
CDR3 protein: CASSEEGRTEAFF

V gene: TRBV19
D gene: NA
J gene: TRBJ1-5
clone size: few
CDR3 DNA: TGTGCCAGTAGTGGTAGCGGGGGCAATAGCAATCAGCCCCAGCATTTT
CDR3 protein: CASSGSGGNSNQPQHF

V gene: TRBV5-6
D gene: NA
J gene: TRBJ2-5
clone size: few
CDR3 DNA: TGTGCCAGCAGCTGGGTCGCGGGCGGAGCTTCCCAAGAGACCCAGTACTTC
CDR3 protein: CASSWVAGGASQETQYF

V gene: TRBV2
D gene: NA
J gene: TRBJ2-2
clone size: NA
CDR3 DNA: TGTGCCAGCAGCATAAACAGGGCTGACACCGGGGAGCTGTTTTTT
CDR3 protein: CASSINRADTGELFF

V gene: TRBV19
D gene: NA
J gene: TRBJ1-5
clone size: NA
CDR3 DNA: TGTGCCAGTAGTCCTCACAGGGGCAATCAGCCCCAGCATTTT
CDR3 protein: CASSPHRGNQPQHF

V gene: TRBV7-9
D gene: NA
J gene: TRBJ2-3
clone size: NA
CDR3 DNA: TGTTCCAGCAGCTTACAGGGTACGGCCGACACAGATACGCAGTATTTT
CDR3 protein: CSSSLQGTADTDTQYF

V gene: TRBV6-6
D gene: TRBD2
J gene: TRBJ2-7
clone size: NA
CDR3 DNA: TGTGCCAGCAGTTACTTGCCTAGCGGGCTATACGAGCAGTACTTC
CDR3 protein: CASSYLPSGLYEQYF

V gene: TRBV23-1
D gene: NA
J gene: TRBJ2-3
clone size: NA
CDR3 DNA: TGCGCCAGCAGTCGGGCAGGAACTAGCACAGATACGCAGTATTTT
CDR3 protein: CASSRAGTSTDTQYF

V gene: TRBV6-4
D gene: TRBD2
J gene: TRBJ2-5
clone size: NA
CDR3 DNA: TGTGCCAGCAGTGACGCGGGACTAGCGGGAGGCTGGGAGACCCAGTACTTC
CDR3 protein: CASSDAGLAGGWETQYF

V gene: TRBV20-1
D gene: NA
J gene: TRBJ1-2
clone size: NA
CDR3 DNA: TGCAGTGCTAGAAGCGGCAGAGGCTACACCTTC
CDR3 protein: CSARSGRGYTF

V gene: TRBV11-3
D gene: NA
J gene: TRBJ1-6
clone size: NA
CDR3 DNA: TGTGCCAGCAGCTTTCGCGGCGCACAGGGCCTTAATTCACCCCTCCACTTT
CDR3 protein: CASSFRGAQGLNSPLHF

V gene: TRBV7-9
D gene: NA
J gene: TRBJ2-7
clone size: NA
CDR3 DNA: TGTGCCAGCAGCTTAGACAGCCGCCCCTACGAGCAGTACTTC
CDR3 protein: CASSLDSRPYEQYF

V gene: TRBV14
D gene: NA
J gene: TRBJ2-1
clone size: NA
CDR3 DNA: TGTGCCAGCAGCCAAGTGTACCTATCGCGTAAGCAGTTCTTC
CDR3 protein: CASSQVYLSRKQFF

V gene: TRBV7-9
D gene: TRBD1
J gene: TRBJ2-7
clone size: NA
CDR3 DNA: TGTGCCAGCACCCCGGGACAGGGTTCCTACGAGCAGTACTTC
CDR3 protein: CASTPGQGSYEQYF

V gene: TRBV19
D gene: TRBD2
J gene: TRBJ2-2
clone size: NA
CDR3 DNA: TGTGCCAGTAGTATCCTAGCGGGAGGTACCGGGGAGCTGTTTTTT
CDR3 protein: CASSILAGGTGELFF

V gene: TRBV7-9
D gene: NA
J gene: TRBJ1-6
clone size: NA
CDR3 DNA: TGTGCCAGCAGCTTGGGGCTGGAGGCAGGGGTGTCTTCACCCCTCCACTTT
CDR3 protein: CASSLGLEAGVSSPLHF